Shown below are 30 T cell receptor beta chains from a single sample sequenced in a study of blood T cell repertoires in COVID-19. Libraries were prepared by immunoSEQ multiplex PCR; TCRdb keeps only in-frame clonotypes and omits some of them. The repertoire holds 300,000 or so clones, with approximately 84% as singletons. The specimen was PBMCs or T cells enriched from blood (not recorded which). The receptors come from a woman younger than 30 who had recovered from COVID-19.

This chain links TRBV27 with TRBJ2-7, with 11 bases aligning to TRBD1. CDR1 and CDR2 (germline): MNHEY, SMNVEV (reference sequence). The CDR3 runs 19 residues. Trimming removed 5 bases from V and 2 bases from J; junction bases left unmatched: 17. CDR3 bases: TGTGCCAGCAGTCCCAATTTCCTACTTCGGGGACAGGGGGCCTACGAGCAGTACTTC. Amino acids: CASSPNFLLRGQGAYEQYF.

The rearrangement links TRBV9 to TRBJ1-2, with TRBD1 as a possible D gene (6 bases). The CDR3 sequence is 14 residues long. CDR1 is SGDLS and CDR2 is YYNGEE in the germline V gene. Trimming removed 4 bases from V and 2 bases from J, with 12 bases in between. The CDR3 DNA is TGTGCCAGCAGCCCACCCACAGGGAACTATGGCTACACCTTC. This sequence encodes CASSPPTGNYGYTF.

This clone is a singleton in its sample. V and J are TRBV29-1 and TRBJ1-1; 7 bases match TRBD1. Germline-derived CDR1 and CDR2 are SQVTM and ANQGSEA. The V segment lost 7 bases and the J segment 1 base; nucleotides outside the gene matches: 0. CDR3 length equals 11 residues. The DNA for the CDR3 is TGCAGCGGACAGGGGAACACTGAAGCTTTCTTT. Protein: CSGQGNTEAFF.

The chain is built from TRBV3-1 (or the pseudogene TRBV3-2) and TRBJ1-3, with 7 bases fitting TRBD1. This CDR3 comprises 17 residues. The germline V gene encodes CDR1 LGHDT and CDR2 YNNKEL (reference sequence). The trim removed 4 bases at V and 6 bases at J, leaving 15 bases unmatched. The CDR3 sequence: CASSLSTYRDSANTIYF. The CDR3 region has the DNA TGTGCCAGCAGCCTTAGCACGTACCGGGACAGCGCAAACACCATATATTTT.

The chain joins TRBV11-2 to TRBJ2-3; TRBD2 is a possible D gene (5 bases). Germline V gives CDR1 SGHAT, CDR2 FQNNGV. CDR3 length equals 16 residues. V was clipped by 1 base and J by 0 bases, with 11 bases between them. DNA of the CDR3: TGTGCCAGCAGCTTAGGTCTAGCAACTAGCACAGATACGCAGTATTTT. It translates to CASSLGLATSTDTQYF.

The chain combines TRBV27 with TRBJ2-7; D is uncertain. V was trimmed by 3 bases and J by 2 bases, leaving 11 bases between them. CDR1 and CDR2 (germline): MNHEY, SMNVEV (reference sequence). There are 14 residues in the CDR3. The CDR3 is CASSLYARAYEQYF. In DNA form, the CDR3 reads TGTGCCAGCAGTTTGTACGCTCGGGCCTACGAGCAGTACTTC.

The chain recombines TRBV2 with TRBJ1-1; the D is unclear. CDR3 length: 13 amino acids. The germline V gene has CDR1 SNHLY and CDR2 FYNNEI. The V end was cut by 5 bases, the J end by 11 bases, with 18 bases between. CDR3 DNA sequence: TGTGCCAGCAGTTCTCAACCCCGACGGGAGGCTTTCTTT. Translated: CASSSQPRREAFF.

The V and J genes are TRBV19 and TRBJ1-1; D is unresolved. Germline lookup yields CDR1 LNHDA and CDR2 SQIVND (reference sequence). CDR3 size: 13 residues. Trimming left V 5 bases short and J 2 bases short, with 9 bases between. The CDR3 spells CASSEQINTEAFF. The CDR3 DNA reads as TGTGCCAGTAGTGAACAGATTAACACTGAAGCTTTCTTT.

The chain recombines TRBV5-1 with TRBJ1-2, with 8 bases matching TRBD1. CDR1 is SGHRS and CDR2 is YFSETQ in the germline V gene. J was trimmed by 6 bases and V by 4 bases; bases with no gene match: 8. This CDR3 contains 14 residues. The CDR3, as DNA: TGCGCCAGCAGCCCCCAGGCAGGGGGCAATGGCTACACCTTC. This encodes CASSPQAGGNGYTF.

The chain recombines TRBV28 with TRBJ2-3, with 8 bases fitting TRBD1. CDR3 length: 13 amino acids. V lost 6 bases to trimming and J lost 1 base; unmatched junction nucleotides: 0. Germline V lookup: CDR1 MDHEN, CDR2 SYDVKM. The CDR3 reads CASRTGGTDTQYF. The CDR3 DNA sequence: TGTGCCAGCAGGACAGGGGGCACAGATACGCAGTATTTT. The whole variable domain, filled in from reference TRBV28 and TRBJ2-3, reads DVKVTQSSRYLVKRTGEKVFLECVQDMDHENMFWYRQDPGLGLRLIYFSYDVKMKEKGDIPEGYSVSREKKERFSLILESASTNQTSMYLCASRTGGTDTQYFGPGTRLTVL.

The gene calls are TRBV5-1 and TRBJ2-3, with a weak D call TRBD2 (5 bases). The CDR3 has 11 residues. CDR1 and CDR2 (germline): SGHRS, YFSETQ. Trimming took 7 bases from V and 5 from J, leaving 8 bases between them. DNA of the CDR3: TGCGCCAGCTGGGAGCAAGATACGCAGTATTTT. Translated, it gives CASWEQDTQYF.

CDR3 protein: CASSIRDRDNYGYTF. Here the CDR3 DNA reads TGTGCCAGTAGTATAAGGGACAGGGATAACTATGGCTACACCTTC. The chain joins TRBV19 to TRBJ1-2, with 9 bases identical to TRBD1. J lost 1 base, V lost 2 bases, and 2 bases had no gene match. This CDR3 contains 15 residues. Germline values: CDR1 LNHDA, CDR2 SQIVND (reference sequence).

This clone was seen once. The chain joins TRBV11-2 to TRBJ2-1, with 9 bases aligning to TRBD2. The length of the CDR3 is 19 residues. CDR1 is SGHAT, CDR2 FQNNGV, per germline. The V segment lost 0 bases and the J segment 4 bases; nucleotides outside the gene matches: 13. CDR3 amino acids: CASSLELAGYLSEYNEQFF. DNA for the CDR3: TGTGCCAGCAGCTTAGAACTAGCGGGTTATTTGTCCGAATACAATGAGCAGTTCTTC.

This clone appeared once. This chain connects TRBV6-5 to TRBJ1-5, with D unresolved. The ends were cut back, 0 bases at V and 5 bases at J, with 8 bases in the middle. Germline V gene data show CDR1 as MNHEY and CDR2 as SVGAGI. There are 14 residues in the CDR3. CDR3 sequence (DNA): TGTGCCAGCAGTTACTCGTCACTGGATCAGCCCCAGCATTTT. This sequence encodes CASSYSSLDQPQHF.

In the case of this clone: Other DNA variants within this sample encode the same CDR3. The chain has TRBV10-3 and TRBJ1-2; D is uncertain. V lost 0 bases, J lost 8 bases, and 13 bases lay in between. In germline, CDR1 is ENHRY, CDR2 SYGVKD. The CDR3 totals 14 residues. The CDR3: CAISESAVYYGYTF. CDR3 bases: TGTGCCATCAGTGAGTCGGCAGTTTATTACGGCTACACCTTC.

The chain has TRBV2 and TRBJ2-7; TRBD2 matches 14 bases. This CDR3 contains 14 residues. With 7 bases clipped from V and 5 bases from J, the junction kept 4 bases outside the gene matches. Per the germline V gene, CDR1 is SNHLY and CDR2 is FYNNEI. CDR3 amino acids: CASNPGLAGDEQYF. The CDR3, as DNA: TGTGCCAGCAATCCGGGACTAGCGGGAGACGAGCAGTACTTC.

V and J are TRBV6-5 and TRBJ2-3, with TRBD2 as a possible D gene (7 bases). The V and J ends lost 8 bases and 5 bases respectively, with 14 bases between them. Germline V CDR1 and CDR2: MNHEY, SVGAGI. This CDR3 region has 13 residues. CDR3 sequence: CASEGGAIDTQYF. The CDR3 coding sequence is TGTGCCAGCGAGGGGGGGGCGATAGATACGCAGTATTTT.

This clone has a handful of counts. The chain joins TRBV7-3 to TRBJ2-3, with TRBD2 matching 9 bases. This CDR3 contains 15 residues. Per the germline V gene, CDR1 is SGHTA and CDR2 is FQGTGA. V gave up 5 bases and J gave up 9 bases; unmatched junction bases: 12. CDR3 bases: TGTGCCAGCAGCCAGGGGGAGGTAGCGGGAGCGACGCAGTATTTT. Translating it yields CASSQGEVAGATQYF.

V gene TRBV28 combines with J gene TRBJ1-2; D is possibly TRBD1 (6 bases). This CDR3 is 16 amino acids long. CDR1 and CDR2 from the germline V gene are MDHEN and SYDVKM. The V gene lost 3 bases and the J gene lost 2 bases, with 16 bases spanning the gap. The CDR3 DNA is TGTGCCAGCAGTTTCCCGATCACAGGGCCCAACTATGGCTACACCTTC. This translates into CASSFPITGPNYGYTF.

This rearrangement joins TRBV5-1 to TRBJ2-5; D call uncertain. Germline assignment: CDR1 SGHRS and CDR2 YFSETQ. The CDR3 is 13 residues long. Trimming removed 5 bases at V and 1 base at J, with 9 bases between. CDR3: CASRGTAQETQYF. The CDR3 DNA follows: TGCGCCAGCAGAGGCACAGCCCAAGAGACCCAGTACTTC. Variable domain in full (rest from reference TRBV5-1 and TRBJ2-5): KAGVTQTPRYLIKTRGQQVTLSCSPISGHRSVSWYQQTPGQGLQFLFEYFSETQRNKGNFPGRFSGRQFSNSRSEMNVSTLELGDSALYLCASRGTAQETQYFGPGTRLLVL.

The gene calls are TRBV10-2 and TRBJ1-1; D is undetermined. The length of the CDR3 is 13 residues. The V gene's germline CDR1 is WSHSY and CDR2 SAAADI. V was trimmed by 3 bases and J by 0 bases, leaving 5 bases between them. The CDR3 DNA is TGCGCCAGCAGTGACAGGCTGAACACTGAAGCTTTCTTT. It is translated as CASSDRLNTEAFF.

The chain couples TRBV5-1 to TRBJ2-7; 8 bases map to TRBD2. The germline CDR1 and CDR2 sequences are SGHRS and YFSETQ. There are 14 residues in the CDR3. The J segment lost 7 bases and the V segment lost 2 bases, leaving 8 bases of the junction unmatched. CDR3 amino acids: CASSFMAGTREQYF. The CDR3 region has the DNA TGCGCCAGCAGCTTTATGGCAGGGACTAGGGAGCAGTACTTC.

This chain connects TRBV7-2 to TRBJ1-3; no reliable D call. The CDR3 contains 15 residues. CDR1 and CDR2 from the germline V gene are SGHTA and FQGNSA. V lost 3 bases, J lost 0 bases, and 9 bases lay in between. Here the CDR3 reads CASSFWANSGNTIYF. The CDR3 DNA reads as TGTGCCAGCAGCTTTTGGGCCAACTCTGGAAACACCATATATTTT.

The genes are TRBV6-5 and TRBJ2-1, with 8 nucleotides matching TRBD2. This CDR3 is built from 15 residues. Germline assignment: CDR1 MNHEY and CDR2 SVGAGI. The V segment lost 6 bases and the J segment 6 bases; nucleotides outside the gene matches: 10. The CDR3 sequence: CASRGGVAGTNEQFF. CDR3 sequence (DNA): TGTGCCAGCAGAGGAGGAGTAGCGGGGACCAATGAGCAGTTCTTC.

The V and J genes are TRBV6-5 and TRBJ1-2; D remains unclear. The V gene's germline CDR1 is MNHEY and CDR2 SVGAGI. The V end was cut by 6 bases, the J end by 8 bases, with 19 bases between. The CDR3 loop spans 14 amino acids. This CDR3 reads CASRYLASTGGYTF. CDR3 in DNA: TGTGCCAGCAGGTACCTAGCCTCTACTGGCGGCTACACCTTC.

CDR3 residues: CASSESRSDNSPLHF. CDR3 sequence (DNA): TGTGCCAGCAGTGAATCCCGGAGCGATAATTCACCCCTCCACTTT. This rearrangement joins TRBV25-1 to TRBJ1-6; unclear D gene. V dropped 1 base and J dropped 5 bases, with 9 bases sitting between them. This CDR3 contains 15 residues. The germline V gene has CDR1 MGHDK and CDR2 SYGVNS.

This clone was observed a handful of times. The V gene is TRBV6-5, the J gene TRBJ1-5; 7 positions match TRBD1. Germline CDR1 reads MNHEY; CDR2 reads SVGAGI. The CDR3 runs to 14 residues. The J segment lost 7 bases and the V segment lost 7 bases, leaving 10 bases of the junction unmatched. CDR3 amino acids: CASTYDREEQPQHF. CDR3 DNA: TGTGCCAGCACCTATGACAGGGAGGAACAGCCCCAGCATTTT.

The V gene is TRBV7-9, the J gene TRBJ1-6, with D possibly matching TRBD1 (6 bases). Germline CDR1 SEHNR, CDR2 FQNEAQ (reference sequence). The CDR3 extends over 14 amino acids. With 5 bases removed from V and 5 bases from J, the gap between germline ends came to 10 bases. CDR3 bases: TGTGCCAGCAGCCCACAGGGAGATAATTCACCCCTCCACTTT. Translated: CASSPQGDNSPLHF. The variable domain in full, with the rest retrieved from reference TRBV7-9 and TRBJ1-6, is DTGVSQNPRHKITKRGQNVTFRCDPISEHNRLYWYRQTLGQGPEFLTYFQNEAQLEKSRLLSDRFSAERPKGSFSTLEIQRTEQGDSAMYLCASSPQGDNSPLHFGNGTRLTVT.

V and J are TRBV7-2 and TRBJ2-7; 8 bases fit TRBD2. CDR1 and CDR2 (germline): SGHTA, FQGNSA. With V trimmed by 7 bases and J by 4 bases, 9 bases remained unmatched. CDR3 size: 14 residues. Here the CDR3 DNA reads TGTGCCAGCACCTCGCCGGGAGGGGGTTACGAGCAGTACTTC. Protein sequence: CASTSPGGGYEQYF.

The V call is TRBV4-2, the J call TRBJ2-6, with 7 bases matching TRBD1. The CDR3 sequence is 18 residues long. V lost 0 bases and J lost 4; bases outside the gene matches: 9. In germline, CDR1 is LGHNA, CDR2 YNFKEQ. This CDR3 is CASSQDGRGGSGANVLTF. The CDR3 coding sequence is TGTGCCAGCAGCCAAGATGGACGAGGGGGCTCAGGGGCCAACGTCCTGACTTTC.